This T cell receptor (beta chain) emerged from a study of breast tumors, draining lymph nodes, adjacent tissues. Germline-derived CDR1 and CDR2 are SEHNR and FQNEAQ (reference sequence). There are 14 residues in the CDR3. Trimming left V 5 bases short and J 6 bases short, with 14 bases between. By share of the sample, this clonotype is medium-sized. TCRdb reprocessed the multiplex PCR reads with MiXCR, giving one entry per CDR3 protein. The sample shows 20,000 or so distinct CDR3 sequences, roughly 50% of them seen only once. The TCR sequence derives from a female donor with breast cancer. Some clones in this sample may be carry-over from other donors' samples. The V and J genes are TRBV7-9 and TRBJ2-1; D gene unclear. The source material was breast tumor tissue. This CDR3 is CASSLYRGANEQFF. The CDR3 bases are TGTGCCAGCAGCCTATACAGAGGTGCCAATGAGCAGTTCTTC.